This TCR beta chain is from a study of cytomegalovirus exposure and HLA in healthy donors. Using immunoSEQ multiplex PCR, the repertoire was profiled, and TCRdb retains in-frame clones only, with some absent. Of approximately 170,000 clones listed, 85% were seen once; the top ten hold 16%. Sequencing was performed on PBMCs. The TCR originated in a man younger than 30 in good health and CMV-seropositive.

CDR3 sequence: CASSPGERGLGEQYF. The CDR3, as DNA: TGTGCCAGCTCACCAGGCGAGCGGGGCCTCGGGGAGCAGTACTTC. The chain has TRBV18 and TRBJ2-7; 7 nucleotides agree with TRBD2. Germline V gene data show CDR1 as KGHSH and CDR2 as LQKENI. The length of the CDR3 is 15 residues. V shed 2 bases, J shed 7 bases, and the junction held 11 bases outside the gene matches.